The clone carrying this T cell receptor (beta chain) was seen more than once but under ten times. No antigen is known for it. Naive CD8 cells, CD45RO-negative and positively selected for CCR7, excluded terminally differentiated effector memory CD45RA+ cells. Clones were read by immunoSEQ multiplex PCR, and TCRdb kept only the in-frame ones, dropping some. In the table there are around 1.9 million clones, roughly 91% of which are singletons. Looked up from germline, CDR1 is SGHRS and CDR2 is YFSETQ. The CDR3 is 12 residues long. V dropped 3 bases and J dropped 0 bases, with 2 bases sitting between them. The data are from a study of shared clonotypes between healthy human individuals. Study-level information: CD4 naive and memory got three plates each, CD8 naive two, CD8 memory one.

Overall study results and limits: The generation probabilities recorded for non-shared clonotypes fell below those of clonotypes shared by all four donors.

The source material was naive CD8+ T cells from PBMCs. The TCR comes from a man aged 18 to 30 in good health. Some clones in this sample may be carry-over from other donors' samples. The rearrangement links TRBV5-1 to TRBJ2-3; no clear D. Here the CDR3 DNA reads TGCGCCAGCAGCTACAGCACAGATACGCAGTATTTT. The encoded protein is CASSYSTDTQYF.